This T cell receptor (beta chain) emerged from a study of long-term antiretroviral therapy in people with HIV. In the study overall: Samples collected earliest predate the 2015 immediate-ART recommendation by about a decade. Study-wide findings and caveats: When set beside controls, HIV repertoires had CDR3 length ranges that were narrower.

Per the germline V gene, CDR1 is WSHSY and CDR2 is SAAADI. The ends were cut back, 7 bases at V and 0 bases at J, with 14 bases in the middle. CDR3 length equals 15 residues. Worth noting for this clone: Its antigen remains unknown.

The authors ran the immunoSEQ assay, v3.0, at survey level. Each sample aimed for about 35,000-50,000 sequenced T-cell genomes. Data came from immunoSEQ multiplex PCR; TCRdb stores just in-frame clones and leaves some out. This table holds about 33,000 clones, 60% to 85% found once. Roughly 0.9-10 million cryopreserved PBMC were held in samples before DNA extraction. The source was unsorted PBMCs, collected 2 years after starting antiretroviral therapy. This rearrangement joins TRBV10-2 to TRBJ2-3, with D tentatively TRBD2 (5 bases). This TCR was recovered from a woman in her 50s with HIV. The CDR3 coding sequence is TGCGCCAGCAAAGAGGGTTCGCTTAGCACAGATACGCAGTATTTT. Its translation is CASKEGSLSTDTQYF.